Below, one T cell receptor beta chain is given with its context. Its antigen is undetermined. The V gene's germline CDR1 is SGHVS and CDR2 FQNEAQ. The CDR3 sequence is 15 residues long. Trimming took 7 bases from V and 6 from J, leaving 22 bases between them. This sample stems from a study of OX40 agonist ivuxolimab in advanced cancers. The assay was immunoSEQ multiplex PCR, and TCRdb's table has in-frame clones only and misses some. Of around 79,000 clones in the sample, 88% are singletons; the top ten hold about 4%. Findings and limits, study-wide: Part of the nonresponder group also had normalized T-cell clonal expansion that was low.

V is TRBV7-8 and J is TRBJ2-7; tentative D call: TRBD1 (6 bases). Sequences were derived from CD4+ or CD8+ T cells sorted from blood, sampled in a trial of the OX40 agonist ivuxolimab. The receptor comes from an adult with an advanced solid tumor such as melanoma, head and neck, liver or kidney cancer. CDR3 DNA: TGTGCCAGCACCACCGACCCCGCCCTACAGGGCGAGCAGTACTTC. Translated, it gives CASTTDPALQGEQYF.